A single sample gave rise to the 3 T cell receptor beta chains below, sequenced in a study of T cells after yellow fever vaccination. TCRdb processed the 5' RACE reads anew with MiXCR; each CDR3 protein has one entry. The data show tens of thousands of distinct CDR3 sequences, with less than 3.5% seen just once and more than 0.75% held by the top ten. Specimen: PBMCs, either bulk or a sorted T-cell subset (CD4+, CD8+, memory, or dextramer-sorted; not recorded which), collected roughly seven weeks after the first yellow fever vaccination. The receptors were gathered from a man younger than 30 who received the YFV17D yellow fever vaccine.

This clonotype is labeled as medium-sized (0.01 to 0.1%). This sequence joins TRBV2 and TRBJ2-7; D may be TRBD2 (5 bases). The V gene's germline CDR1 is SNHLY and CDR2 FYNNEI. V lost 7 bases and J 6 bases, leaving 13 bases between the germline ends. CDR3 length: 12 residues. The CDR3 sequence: CASNSLEFEQYF. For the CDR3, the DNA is TGTGCCAGCAATTCACTAGAGTTCGAGCAGTACTTC.

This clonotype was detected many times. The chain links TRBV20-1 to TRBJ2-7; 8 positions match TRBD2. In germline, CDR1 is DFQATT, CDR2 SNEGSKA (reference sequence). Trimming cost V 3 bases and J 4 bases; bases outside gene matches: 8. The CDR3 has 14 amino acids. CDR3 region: CSASRGLEGYEQYF. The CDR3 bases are TGCAGTGCTAGCAGGGGACTAGAAGGGTACGAGCAGTACTTC.

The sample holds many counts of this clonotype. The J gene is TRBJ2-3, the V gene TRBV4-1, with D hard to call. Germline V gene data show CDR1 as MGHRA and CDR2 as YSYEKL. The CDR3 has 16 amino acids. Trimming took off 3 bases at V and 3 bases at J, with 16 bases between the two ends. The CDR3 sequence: CASSHLGQWITDTQYF. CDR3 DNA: TGCGCCAGCAGCCACCTAGGCCAGTGGATAACAGATACGCAGTATTTT.